The 18 T cell receptor beta chains below come from one sample, sequenced in a study of shared T cell receptors in the human thymus. Sequencing used immunoSEQ multiplex PCR; TCRdb keeps in-frame clones, though not all of them. The sample lists about 660,000 clones, around 87% occurring once. The sample was also reused in another study, on human thymus T cells.

Sequencing was performed on thymocytes. The source of these receptors is a boy younger than two with a congenital heart defect.

The chain couples TRBV27 to TRBJ2-2; TRBD1 matches 7 bases. The CDR3 contains 15 residues. J gave up 4 bases and V 6 bases, and 8 bases lay outside the gene matches. Per the germline V gene, CDR1 is MNHEY and CDR2 is SMNVEV (reference sequence). CDR3 sequence (DNA): TGTGCCAGCAGCCCCGGGACAGAGGGCACCGGGGAGCTGTTTTTT. Residues: CASSPGTEGTGELFF.

The chain combines TRBV2 with TRBJ2-1, with TRBD2 identical over 9 bases. The CDR3 extends over 14 amino acids. With 3 bases clipped from V and 7 bases from J, the junction kept 4 bases outside the gene matches. The germline V gene encodes CDR1 SNHLY and CDR2 FYNNEI. The CDR3 DNA reads as TGTGCCAGCAGTGATCGGACTAGCGTTAATGAGCAGTTCTTC. This sequence encodes CASSDRTSVNEQFF.

This clone was seen once. The genes are TRBV27 and TRBJ1-6, with D maybe TRBD1 (6 bases). V dropped 7 bases and J dropped 5 bases, with 18 bases sitting between them. The CDR3 is made up of 16 amino acids. In germline, CDR1 is MNHEY, CDR2 SMNVEV (reference sequence). The CDR3 DNA is TGTGCCAGCATGAACAGGGCCGAGTCGGATAATTCACCCCTCCACTTT. It encodes CASMNRAESDNSPLHF.

This chain uses TRBV6-5 with TRBJ1-2; TRBD1 agrees at 7 bases. The V gene end was trimmed by 9 bases and the J gene end by 6 bases; junction bases not matched to a gene: 13. CDR1 is MNHEY, CDR2 SVGAGI, per germline. The CDR3 runs to 14 residues. CDR3 loop: CARGLQGRFDGYTF. CDR3 sequence (DNA): TGTGCCAGGGGGTTACAGGGGAGGTTTGATGGCTACACCTTC.

V usage is TRBV18 and J usage is TRBJ1-1; D is possibly TRBD1 (5 bases). This CDR3 region has 15 residues. The V gene lost 2 bases and the J gene lost 2 bases, with 12 bases spanning the gap. The germline CDR1 and CDR2 sequences are KGHSH and LQKENI. The CDR3 spells CASSPTGGRNTEAFF. The DNA for the CDR3 is TGTGCCAGCTCACCAACCGGGGGTCGCAACACTGAAGCTTTCTTT.

The chain couples TRBV20-1 to TRBJ1-4, with D perhaps TRBD1 (6 bases). This CDR3 has 11 amino acids. V was clipped by 5 bases and J by 7 bases, with 8 bases between them. Per germline, CDR1 DFQATT and CDR2 SNEGSKA (reference sequence). The CDR3 is CSALTGEKLFF. In DNA form, the CDR3 reads TGCAGTGCTCTGACAGGTGAAAAACTGTTTTTT.

The chain is built from TRBV27 and TRBJ1-1, with TRBD1 matching 9 bases. Germline values: CDR1 MNHEY, CDR2 SMNVEV (reference sequence). The CDR3 totals 15 residues. After removal of 7 bases from V and 1 base from J, the junction contained 7 bases not matched to a gene. CDR3 sequence: CASTPKQGANTEAFF. The CDR3 region has the DNA TGTGCCAGCACCCCAAAACAGGGGGCGAACACTGAAGCTTTCTTT.

The chain has TRBV15 and TRBJ1-1; 12 bases align to TRBD1. CDR1 and CDR2 from the germline V gene are LNHNV and YYDKDF (reference sequence). This CDR3 contains 17 residues. The V segment lost 0 bases and the J segment 4 bases; nucleotides outside the gene matches: 6. The CDR3 DNA is TGTGCCACCAGCAGAGATTGGGACAGGGGGCGTCGCACTGAAGCTTTCTTT. The encoded protein is CATSRDWDRGRRTEAFF. The full variable domain, completed using reference TRBV15 and TRBJ1-1, is DAMVIQNPRYQVTQFGKPVTLSCSQTLNHNVMYWYQQKSSQAPKLLFHYYDKDFNNEADTPDNFQSRRPNTSFCFLDIRSPGLGDTAMYLCATSRDWDRGRRTEAFFGQGTRLTVV.

V gene TRBV28 combines with J gene TRBJ2-7; TRBD1 matches at 11 bases. This CDR3 spans 13 amino acids. Trimming removed 5 bases from V and 6 bases from J; junction bases left unmatched: 3. From germline, CDR1 is MDHEN and CDR2 SYDVKM. The CDR3, as DNA: TGTGCCAGCAGTCACGGGACAGGGGGCGAGCAGTACTTC. Its translation is CASSHGTGGEQYF.

V and J are TRBV5-5 and TRBJ2-5; TRBD2 matches at 9 bases. CDR3 length: 15 residues. The V gene end was trimmed by 4 bases and the J gene end by 1 base; junction bases not matched to a gene: 5. CDR1 SGHKS and CDR2 YYEKEE come from the germline V gene (reference sequence). The CDR3 loop reads CASSRSTSGQETQYF. CDR3 DNA: TGTGCCAGCAGCCGCTCGACTAGCGGCCAAGAGACCCAGTACTTC.

This clone was observed a few times. This chain links TRBV6-1 with TRBJ2-2; 8 nucleotides agree with TRBD1. The germline V gene has CDR1 MNHNS and CDR2 SASEGT. V lost 1 base and J lost 6; bases outside the gene matches: 1. The CDR3 spans 14 residues. The CDR3 is CASSEVDRAGELFF. CDR3 in DNA: TGTGCCAGCAGTGAAGTGGACAGGGCCGGGGAGCTGTTTTTT.

With respect to this clone: The junction departs from the called germline gene at one end, perhaps through a read error. This rearrangement joins TRBV9 to TRBJ2-7; 8 bases line up with TRBD1. The CDR3 contains 12 residues. The germline gives CDR1 SGDLS, CDR2 YYNGEE. The CDR3 sequence: CASSVEEGTGDF. In DNA, the CDR3 is TGTGCCAGCAGCGTAGAGGAAGGGACAGGCGACTTC.

The chain has TRBV2 and TRBJ2-5; 8 positions agree with TRBD1. Looked up from germline, CDR1 is SNHLY and CDR2 is FYNNEI. V shed 5 bases and J 2 bases; nucleotides not matched to a gene: 4. The CDR3 extends over 14 amino acids. This CDR3 reads CASSRGQGQETQYF. CDR3 bases: TGTGCCAGCAGTCGTGGACAGGGACAAGAGACCCAGTACTTC.

The chain couples TRBV19 to TRBJ2-1, with 7 bases that match TRBD2. The junction had 7 bases not matched to a gene; V was cut back by 6 bases and J by 5 bases. The germline V gene encodes CDR1 LNHDA and CDR2 SQIVND (reference sequence). The CDR3 totals 14 residues. The CDR3 nucleotides are TGTGCCAGTAGCGTAGCGGGTCGGAACAATGAGCAGTTCTTC. It codes for CASSVAGRNNEQFF.

The chain has TRBV5-1 and TRBJ1-2, with TRBD1 matching over 10 bases. The CDR3 has 21 amino acids. Germline assignment: CDR1 SGHRS and CDR2 YFSETQ. V shed 1 base, J shed 4 bases, and the junction held 22 bases outside the gene matches. CDR3 nucleotide sequence: TGCGCCAGCAGCTTGAGACCCCGTGACAGGGGGCGCATGGCCCCTCCCTATGGCTACACCTTC. It encodes CASSLRPRDRGRMAPPYGYTF. Combining the CDR3 with reference TRBV5-1 and TRBJ1-2 gives the whole variable domain KAGVTQTPRYLIKTRGQQVTLSCSPISGHRSVSWYQQTPGQGLQFLFEYFSETQRNKGNFPGRFSGRQFSNSRSEMNVSTLELGDSALYLCASSLRPRDRGRMAPPYGYTFGSGTRLTVV.

This clone was detected once. The rearrangement links TRBV5-1 to TRBJ2-5; the match to TRBD1 covers 8 bases. CDR3 length equals 19 residues. The V gene's germline CDR1 is SGHRS and CDR2 YFSETQ. Trimming removed 1 base from V and 5 bases from J; junction bases left unmatched: 19. The CDR3 coding sequence is TGCGCCAGCAGCTTGTTTCAGGGGGCGAAAGATCCCCAGGGGGAGACCCAGTACTTC. Its translation is CASSLFQGAKDPQGETQYF. The full variable domain, with the rest looked up from reference TRBV5-1 and TRBJ2-5, is KAGVTQTPRYLIKTRGQQVTLSCSPISGHRSVSWYQQTPGQGLQFLFEYFSETQRNKGNFPGRFSGRQFSNSRSEMNVSTLELGDSALYLCASSLFQGAKDPQGETQYFGPGTRLLVL.

The chain employs TRBV29-1 and TRBJ1-2; tentative D call: TRBD1 (5 bases). The CDR3 consists of 14 residues. CDR1 is SQVTM, CDR2 ANQGSEA, per germline. Trimming cost V 1 base and J 3 bases, with 12 bases left between them. DNA for the CDR3: TGCAGCGTTGAAGGCGGCCAGGGTCACTATGGCTACACCTTC. Protein sequence: CSVEGGQGHYGYTF.

This chain's CDR3 is CASSLDYTYEQYF. The CDR3, as DNA: TGCGCCAGCAGCTTGGACTATACCTACGAGCAGTACTTC. The V call is TRBV5-1, the J call TRBJ2-7, with D uncertain. Germline lookup yields CDR1 SGHRS and CDR2 YFSETQ. The CDR3 runs to 13 residues. Trimming cost V 0 bases and J 2 bases, with 6 bases left between them.